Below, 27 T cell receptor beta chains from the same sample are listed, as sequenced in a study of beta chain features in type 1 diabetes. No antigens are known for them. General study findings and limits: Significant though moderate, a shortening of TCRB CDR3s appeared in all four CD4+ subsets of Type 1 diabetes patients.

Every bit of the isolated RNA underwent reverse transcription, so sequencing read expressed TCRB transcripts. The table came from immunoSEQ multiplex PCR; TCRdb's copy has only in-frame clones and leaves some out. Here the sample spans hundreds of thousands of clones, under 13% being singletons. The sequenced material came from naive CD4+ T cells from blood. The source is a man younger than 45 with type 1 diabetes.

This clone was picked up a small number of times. The CDR3, as DNA: TGTGCCAGCAGCACCGCGGGGGGGCGAGTTGTAGATACGCAGTATTTT. This gives the protein CASSTAGGRVVDTQYF. This rearrangement joins TRBV5-4 to TRBJ2-3, with 9 nucleotides matching TRBD2. Trimming at V came to 4 bases and at J to 5 bases, leaving 11 bases not matched to a gene. The CDR3 runs to 16 residues. Germline values: CDR1 SGHNT, CDR2 YYREEE (reference sequence).

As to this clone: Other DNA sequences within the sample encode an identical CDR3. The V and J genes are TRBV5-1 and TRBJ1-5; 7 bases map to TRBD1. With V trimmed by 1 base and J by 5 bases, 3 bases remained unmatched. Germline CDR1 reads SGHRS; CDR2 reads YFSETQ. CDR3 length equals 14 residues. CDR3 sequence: CASSLRTGDQPQHF. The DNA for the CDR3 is TGCGCCAGCAGCTTGAGGACAGGAGATCAGCCCCAGCATTTT. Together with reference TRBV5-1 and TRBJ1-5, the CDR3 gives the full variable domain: KAGVTQTPRYLIKTRGQQVTLSCSPISGHRSVSWYQQTPGQGLQFLFEYFSETQRNKGNFPGRFSGRQFSNSRSEMNVSTLELGDSALYLCASSLRTGDQPQHFGDGTRLSIL.

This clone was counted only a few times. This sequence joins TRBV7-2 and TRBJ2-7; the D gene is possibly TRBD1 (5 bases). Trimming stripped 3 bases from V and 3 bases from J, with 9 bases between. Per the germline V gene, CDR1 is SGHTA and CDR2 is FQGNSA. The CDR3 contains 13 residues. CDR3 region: CASSFLDSYEQYF. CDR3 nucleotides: TGTGCCAGCAGCTTCCTCGACAGCTACGAGCAGTACTTC.

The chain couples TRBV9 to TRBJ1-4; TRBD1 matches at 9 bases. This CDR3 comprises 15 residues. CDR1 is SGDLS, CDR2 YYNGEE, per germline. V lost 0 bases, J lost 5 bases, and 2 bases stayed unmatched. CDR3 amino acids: CASSVDGQGNEKLFF. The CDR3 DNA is TGTGCCAGCAGCGTAGATGGACAGGGGAATGAAAAACTGTTTTTT.

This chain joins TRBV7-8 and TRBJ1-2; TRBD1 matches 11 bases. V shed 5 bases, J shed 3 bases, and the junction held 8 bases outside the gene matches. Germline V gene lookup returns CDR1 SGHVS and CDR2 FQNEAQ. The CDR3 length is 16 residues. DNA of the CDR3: TGTGCCAGCAGCCAACGGGACAGGGGGGAATACTATGGCTACACCTTC. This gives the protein CASSQRDRGEYYGYTF.

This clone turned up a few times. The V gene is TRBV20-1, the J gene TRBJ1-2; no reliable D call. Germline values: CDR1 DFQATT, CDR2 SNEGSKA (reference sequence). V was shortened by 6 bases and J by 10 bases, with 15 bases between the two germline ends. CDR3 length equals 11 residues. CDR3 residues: CSAKESAYYTF. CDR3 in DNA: TGCAGTGCCAAAGAGAGCGCCTACTACACCTTC.

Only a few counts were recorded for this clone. CDR3 protein: CAWSREVDQPQHF. DNA of the CDR3: TGTGCCTGGAGTCGGGAGGTGGATCAGCCCCAGCATTTT. J is TRBJ1-5 and V is TRBV30; D unresolved. The CDR3 covers 13 residues. Germline values: CDR1 GTSNPN, CDR2 SVGIG (reference sequence). V dropped 2 bases and J dropped 5 bases, with 10 bases sitting between them.

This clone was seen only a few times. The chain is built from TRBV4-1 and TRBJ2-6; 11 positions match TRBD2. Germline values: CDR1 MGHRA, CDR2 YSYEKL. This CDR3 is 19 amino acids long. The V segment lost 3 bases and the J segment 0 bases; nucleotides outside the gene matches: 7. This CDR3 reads CASSHLAGGTLSGANVLTF. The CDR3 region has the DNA TGCGCCAGCAGCCACTTAGCGGGGGGGACTCTCTCTGGGGCCAACGTCCTGACTTTC.

Written as DNA, the CDR3 is TGCGCCAGCGGGACGGATCCAAAGGGGGATGAAAAACTGTTTTTT. Amino acid sequence: CASGTDPKGDEKLFF. V and J are TRBV23-1 and TRBJ1-4; D may be TRBD1 (6 bases). TRBV23-1 is sorted into the ORF group, with uncertain function. The length of the CDR3 is 15 residues. V lost 8 bases and J 6 bases, leaving 19 bases between the germline ends.

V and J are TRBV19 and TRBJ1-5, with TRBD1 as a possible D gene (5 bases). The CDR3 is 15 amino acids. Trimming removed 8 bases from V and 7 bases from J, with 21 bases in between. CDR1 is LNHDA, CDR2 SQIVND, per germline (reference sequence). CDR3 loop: CASRSGTSYSQPQHF. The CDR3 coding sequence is TGTGCCAGTCGATCCGGGACTTCTTACTCCCAGCCCCAGCATTTT.

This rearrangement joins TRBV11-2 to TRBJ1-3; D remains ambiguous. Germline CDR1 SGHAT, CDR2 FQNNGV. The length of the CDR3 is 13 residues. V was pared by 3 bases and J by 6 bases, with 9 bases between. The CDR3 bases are TGTGCCAGCAGCTTTGGTTGGCAAAACACCATATATTTT. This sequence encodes CASSFGWQNTIYF.

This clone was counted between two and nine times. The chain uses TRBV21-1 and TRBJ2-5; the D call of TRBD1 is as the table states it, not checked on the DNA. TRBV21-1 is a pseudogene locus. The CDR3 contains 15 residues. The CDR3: CASSKGDRVSETQYF. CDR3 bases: TGTGCCAGCAGCAAAGGGGACAGGGTGAGCGAGACCCAGTACTTC.

CDR3 protein: CASSLGPGLAGTYEQYF. CDR3 DNA: TGTGCCAGCAGCTTAGGCCCGGGACTAGCGGGGACCTACGAGCAGTACTTC. The genes are TRBV13 and TRBJ2-7; 13 nucleotides align to TRBD2. Unmatched junction bases numbered 4, after V lost 0 bases and J lost 2 bases. Germline lookup yields CDR1 PRHDT and CDR2 FYEKMQ (reference sequence). This CDR3 spans 17 amino acids.

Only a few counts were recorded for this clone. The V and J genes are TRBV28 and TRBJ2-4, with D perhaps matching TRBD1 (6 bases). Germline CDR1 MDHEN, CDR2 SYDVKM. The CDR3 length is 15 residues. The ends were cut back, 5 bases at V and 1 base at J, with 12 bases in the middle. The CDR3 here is CASSQGSAAKNIQYF. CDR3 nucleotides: TGTGCCAGCAGTCAGGGGAGTGCGGCCAAAAACATTCAGTACTTC.

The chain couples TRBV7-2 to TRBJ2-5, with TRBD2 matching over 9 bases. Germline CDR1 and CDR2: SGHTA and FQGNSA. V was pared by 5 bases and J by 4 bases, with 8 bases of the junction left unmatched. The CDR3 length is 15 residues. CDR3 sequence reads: CASSPPASGVETQYF. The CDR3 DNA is TGTGCCAGCAGCCCGCCGGCTAGCGGGGTAGAGACCCAGTACTTC. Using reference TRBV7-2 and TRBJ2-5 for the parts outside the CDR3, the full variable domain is GAGVSQSPSNKVTEKGKDVELRCDPISGHTALYWYRQSLGQGLEFLIYFQGNSAPDKSGLPSDRFSAERTGGSVSTLTIQRTQQEDSAVYLCASSPPASGVETQYFGPGTRLLVL.

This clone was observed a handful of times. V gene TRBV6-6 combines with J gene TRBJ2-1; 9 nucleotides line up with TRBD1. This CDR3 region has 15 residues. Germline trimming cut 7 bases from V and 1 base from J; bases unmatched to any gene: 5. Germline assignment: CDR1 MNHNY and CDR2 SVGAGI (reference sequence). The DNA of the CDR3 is TGTGCCAGCACCACCGGGACAGGGTCCTACAATGAGCAGTTCTTC. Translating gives CASTTGTGSYNEQFF.

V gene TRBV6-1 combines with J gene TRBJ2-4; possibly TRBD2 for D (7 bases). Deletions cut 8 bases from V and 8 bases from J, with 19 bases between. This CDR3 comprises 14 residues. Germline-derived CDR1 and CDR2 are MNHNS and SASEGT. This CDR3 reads CASGQSGGGDIQYF. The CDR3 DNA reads TGTGCCAGCGGGCAGAGTGGAGGGGGGGACATTCAGTACTTC.

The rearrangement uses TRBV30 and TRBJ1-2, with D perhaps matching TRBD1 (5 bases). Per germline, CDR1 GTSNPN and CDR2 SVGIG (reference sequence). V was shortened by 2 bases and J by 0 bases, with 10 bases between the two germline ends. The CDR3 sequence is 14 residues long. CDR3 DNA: TGTGCCTGGAGTCGCGACAGAACTAACTATGGCTACACCTTC. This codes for CAWSRDRTNYGYTF.

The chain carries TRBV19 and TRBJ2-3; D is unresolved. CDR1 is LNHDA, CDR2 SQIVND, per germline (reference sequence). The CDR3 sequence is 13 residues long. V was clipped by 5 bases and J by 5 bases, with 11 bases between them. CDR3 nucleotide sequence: TGTGCCAGTAGTGGCCGATTCCAAGATACGCAGTATTTT. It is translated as CASSGRFQDTQYF.

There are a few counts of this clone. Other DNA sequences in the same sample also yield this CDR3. The CDR3 loop is CSVSGGLQETQYF. The CDR3 DNA reads TGCAGCGTCTCCGGGGGGTTACAAGAGACCCAGTACTTC. V and J are TRBV29-1 and TRBJ2-5; 7 nucleotides match TRBD2. Germline V gene sequence: CDR1 SQVTM, CDR2 ANQGSEA. The V and J ends lost 6 bases and 2 bases, in that order; junction bases with no gene match: 6. This CDR3 is 13 amino acids long.

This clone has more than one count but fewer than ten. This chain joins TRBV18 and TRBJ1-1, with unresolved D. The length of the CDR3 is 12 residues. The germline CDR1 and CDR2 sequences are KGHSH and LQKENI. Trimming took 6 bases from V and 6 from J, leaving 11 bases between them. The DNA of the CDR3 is TGTGCCAGCTCCGCAGTACTATCTGAAGCTTTCTTT. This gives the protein CASSAVLSEAFF.

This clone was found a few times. The CDR3 sequence: CASSSQGGGYNEQFF. CDR3 DNA sequence: TGTGCCAGCAGCTCTCAGGGCGGGGGGTACAATGAGCAGTTCTTC. This sequence joins TRBV5-4 and TRBJ2-1; TRBD2 matches at 8 bases. Trimming at V came to 3 bases and at J to 4 bases, leaving 6 bases not matched to a gene. Germline CDR1 SGHNT, CDR2 YYREEE (reference sequence). The CDR3 length is 15 residues.

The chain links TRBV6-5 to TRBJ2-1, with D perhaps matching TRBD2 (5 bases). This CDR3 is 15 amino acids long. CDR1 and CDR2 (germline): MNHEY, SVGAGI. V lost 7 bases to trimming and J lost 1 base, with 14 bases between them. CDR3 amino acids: CASKLLGGSYNEQFF. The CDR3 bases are TGTGCCAGCAAATTACTAGGTGGGTCCTACAATGAGCAGTTCTTC.

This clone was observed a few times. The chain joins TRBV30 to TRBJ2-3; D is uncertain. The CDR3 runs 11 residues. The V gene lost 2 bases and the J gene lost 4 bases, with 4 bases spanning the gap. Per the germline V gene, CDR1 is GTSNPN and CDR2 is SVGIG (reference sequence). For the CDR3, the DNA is TGTGCCTGGAGTATAGCAGATACGCAGTATTTT. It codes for CAWSIADTQYF.

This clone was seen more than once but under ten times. CDR3 nucleotide sequence: TGTGCCAGCAGCCAGAGAGCGGTTGGCGATCAGCCCCAGCATTTT. Translating it yields CASSQRAVGDQPQHF. The chain couples TRBV4-2 to TRBJ1-5; no clear D. CDR3 size: 15 residues. V was cut by 3 bases and J by 5 bases, with 14 bases left in between. Germline CDR1 reads LGHNA; CDR2 reads YNFKEQ.

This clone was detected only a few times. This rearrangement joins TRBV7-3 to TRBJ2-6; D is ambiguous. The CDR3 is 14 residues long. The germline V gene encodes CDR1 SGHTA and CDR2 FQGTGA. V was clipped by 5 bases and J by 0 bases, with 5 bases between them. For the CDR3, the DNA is TGTGCCAGCAGCCCCGGCTCTGGGGCCAACGTCCTGACTTTC. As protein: CASSPGSGANVLTF.

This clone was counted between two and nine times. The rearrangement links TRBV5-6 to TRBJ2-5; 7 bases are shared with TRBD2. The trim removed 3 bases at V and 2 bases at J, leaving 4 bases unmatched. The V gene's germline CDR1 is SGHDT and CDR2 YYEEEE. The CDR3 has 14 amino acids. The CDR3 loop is CASSWGGLQETQYF. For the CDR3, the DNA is TGTGCCAGCAGCTGGGGGGGACTACAAGAGACCCAGTACTTC.